The TCR beta chain under discussion was sequenced for a study of shared clonotypes between healthy human individuals. The naive CD8 fraction comprised CD45RO-negative cells positively selected for CCR7 and excluded terminally differentiated effector memory CD45RA+ cells. Data came from immunoSEQ multiplex PCR; TCRdb stores just in-frame clones and leaves some out. There are about 750,000 clones in the sample; over 90% occur only once, and 24% lies in the top ten. The germline gives CDR1 SGDLS, CDR2 YYNGEE. The CDR3 runs 13 residues. V lost 0 bases and J lost 5, with 6 bases in between. The V gene is TRBV9, the J gene TRBJ2-1; D unresolved. Sequenced sample: naive CD8+ T cells sorted from blood. The sequence was collected from a man aged 25 to 40 in good health. The CDR3 reads CASSVERNNEQFF. The CDR3 bases are TGTGCCAGCAGCGTAGAACGGAACAATGAGCAGTTCTTC. The variable domain in full, with the rest retrieved from reference TRBV9 and TRBJ2-1, is DSGVTQTPKHLITATGQRVTLRCSPRSGDLSVYWYQQSLDQGLQFLIQYYNGEERAKGNILERFSAQQFPDLHSELNLSSLELGDSALYFCASSVERNNEQFFGPGTRLTVL.